Given below is one T cell receptor (beta chain) in context. Its antigen remains unknown. The CDR3 is 13 amino acids. V was pared by 5 bases and J by 7 bases, with 15 bases between. Germline CDR1 SGHAT, CDR2 FQDESV (reference sequence). The data originate from a study of OX40 agonist ivuxolimab in advanced cancers. Across the whole study: Dose-escalation patients were diagnosed with hepatocellular carcinoma, melanoma, renal cell cancer or head and neck cancer. General study findings and limits: Clones of CD4+ and CD8+ blood T cells grew by week 6 at doses of 0.1 to 3.0 mg/kg. Among the nonresponders, some also had low normalized T-cell clonal expansion.

The table came from immunoSEQ multiplex PCR; TCRdb's copy has only in-frame clones and leaves some out. The sample contains fewer than 95,000 clones, 85% of which appear only once. Samples were taken at baseline and on day 1 of cycles 4 and 7. The receptor comes from an adult with an advanced solid tumor such as melanoma, head and neck, liver or kidney cancer. Specimen: CD4+ or CD8+ T cells sorted from blood, collected in a trial of the OX40 agonist ivuxolimab. This chain joins TRBV11-1 and TRBJ2-7; D remains ambiguous. The CDR3, as DNA: TGTGCCAGCAGCACCGGGCCCCCGCGGGAGCAGTACTTC. Protein: CASSTGPPREQYF.